A single TCR beta chain is shown here with its context. This clonotype was counted only a few times. Its antigen is currently not known. It has no much larger one-base neighbor in the sample; base qualities were not kept. The data stem from a study of Graves' ophthalmopathy and Graves' hyperthyroidism (dated by TCRdb to the late 2010s). With respect to the entire study: Peripheral blood was collected at initial diagnosis, before any treatment. The study used TCR beta repertoire signatures to distinguish Graves' ophthalmopathy from Graves' hyperthyroidism and to predict progression to ophthalmopathy. For independent validation, a separate cohort was made up of around 19 hyperthyroidism patients plus 17 patients who later progressed from hyperthyroidism to ophthalmopathy. In total, some 130 blood samples were TCR-sequenced: 40 to 45 ophthalmopathy, some 75 hyperthyroidism and about 17 hyperthyroidism-to-ophthalmopathy patients. Following sampling, methimazole starting at 30 mg daily was administered to hyperthyroidism patients, and high-dose intravenous methylprednisolone was administered to ophthalmopathy patients. In about six hyperthyroidism patients, the T-cell repertoires found in thyroid tissue were compared with those found in blood. To explore V-J signatures distinguishing ophthalmopathy from hyperthyroidism, a discovery set of about a hundred patients (roughly 45 ophthalmopathy, 55 to 60 stable hyperthyroidism) was enrolled. Summary of the overall study and its limitations: In validation, the model predicted ophthalmopathy progression with about 70% sensitivity and 72% to 80% specificity; approximately 12 predicted patients were CT-confirmed with GO in a median of about 6.2 months. Sample size was not predetermined statistically, and investigators were not blinded to group allocation. Among expanded thyroid clonotypes with frequency above 0.001, most also showed up in blood, which suggests that blood repertoires may reflect the thyroid immune response. The 13-signature model separated ophthalmopathy from stable hyperthyroidism with approximately 90% sensitivity and 81% to 82% specificity in cross-validation, and 80%/75% in the test set.

The CDR3 spans 13 residues, from the cysteine through the phenylalanine. The retained sequence is limited to the CDR3, 39 bases, with the frame set at the first base. The germline V gene yields SGHTA for CDR1 and FQGNSA for CDR2. Trimming removed 2 bases from V and 9 bases from J; the gene matches leave 5 bases unexplained. For repertoire sequencing, the TCR beta CDR3 regions were amplified from RNA transcripts. The first round of RT-PCR was done with HTBI primers and the Qiagen OneStep RT-PCR kit, and was followed by a second round of multiplex PCR, then size selection and purification. The libraries underwent paired-end sequencing with 100 bp reads on an Illumina HiSeq2000. Processing in the source paper ran as follows. SOAPnuke was used to process the reads, throwing out any read that had adapters, had uncalled bases, had a mean Phred below 15, or lacked an exact constant-primer or identifier match. COPE v1.2.5 was used to merge high-quality paired reads. Each unique nucleotide sequence was treated as a clonotype, and MiTCR v1.1 was used to align the clonotypes to the IMGT TRB V, D and J references. Only V-J combinations with frequency above 0.0001 were analysed, covering around 99% of repertoires. A TCR clonal expansion and chaos score per V-J combination was defined as the ratio of F50 clonal expansion to chaos observed in the TCRdist matrix. Features were reduced by Welch's t-statistics and random forest to 10 to 15 V-J combinations, which fed a naive Bayes classifier. Thyroid-blood repertoire similarity was quantified with the Morisita-Horn index. Starting from the raw public reads, TCRdb applied fastp trimming at Q25, assembled clones with MiXCR and retained in-frame beta chains. Entries are consolidated by CDR3 protein sequence, retaining the most common genes and DNA. The authors' filters were not applied to this entry. The sample table shows almost 750,000 distinct CDR3 sequences, and 35% to 50% are seen once. 44% of the sample is in the top ten clones.

Ophthalmopathy patients were characterized by moderately to severely active disease, a Clinical Activity Score of at least 3, a NOSPECS grade of at least 4, and a disease duration under 3 months. Patients with other autoimmune diseases, uncontrolled infections, pregnancy or lactation were excluded from the study. Diagnosis was based on clinical symptoms, serum thyroxine, TRAb, thyroid ultrasound and orbital computed tomography. Ficoll-Paque density gradient centrifugation was used to isolate PBMCs from around 9.1 ml of fresh peripheral blood. Total RNA was extracted using Trizol reagent, and RNA quality was checked on an Agilent 2100 Bioanalyzer.

Recombination connected TRBV7-2 to TRBJ2-7; TRBD1 agrees with 9 junctional bases. Specimen: peripheral blood. The clonotype was recovered from an adult man with Graves' ophthalmopathy. The DNA sequence is as follows: TGTGCCAGCAGCTTAACACAGGGGGCAGGGCAGTACTTC. It codes for CASSLTQGAGQYF.